These 15 T cell receptor beta chains originate from one sample sequenced in a study of blood T cell repertoires in COVID-19. Sequencing used immunoSEQ multiplex PCR; TCRdb keeps in-frame clones, though not all of them. The top ten clones hold about 40% of a sample with about 130,000 clones, approximately 80% of them seen once. Sequenced sample: peripheral blood. The receptor source for this set is a man in his forties or fifties with active or convalescent COVID-19.

The chain is built from TRBV27 and TRBJ1-5, with 9 bases matching TRBD1. This CDR3 comprises 14 residues. Germline CDR1 reads MNHEY; CDR2 reads SMNVEV (reference sequence). V was clipped by 6 bases and J by 6 bases; unmatched bases: 6. The CDR3 region has the DNA TGTGCCAGCAGCAGGACAGGGGCCGGTCAGCCCCAGCATTTT. It is translated as CASSRTGAGQPQHF.

The chain recombines TRBV6-1 with TRBJ2-1; 9 positions agree with TRBD2. Per the germline V gene, CDR1 is MNHNS and CDR2 is SASEGT. Germline trimming cut 2 bases from V and 9 bases from J; bases unmatched to any gene: 8. CDR3 size: 15 residues. CDR3 coding DNA: TGTGCCAGCAGTGAAAGAGGCGGGAGGGGGGGTGAGCAGTTCTTC. Protein product: CASSERGGRGGEQFF.

The V and J genes are TRBV24-1 and TRBJ2-3; 12 positions match TRBD2. The CDR3 loop spans 15 amino acids. Looked up from germline, CDR1 is KGHDR and CDR2 is SFDVKD. V lost 3 bases to trimming and J lost 6 bases; unmatched junction nucleotides: 3. In DNA, the CDR3 is TGTGCCACCAGTGATGCTAGCGGGAGGGTTGATACGCAGTATTTT. Translation gives CATSDASGRVDTQYF.

The rearrangement joins TRBV19 to TRBJ2-6; 7 bases are shared with TRBD1. Germline V gives CDR1 LNHDA, CDR2 SQIVND (reference sequence). The CDR3 spans 16 residues. V lost 4 bases and J lost 4; bases outside the gene matches: 7. CDR3 protein: CASSTGQAFGANVLTF. DNA for the CDR3: TGTGCCAGTAGTACCGGACAGGCGTTCGGGGCCAACGTCCTGACTTTC.

The rearrangement links TRBV11-2 to TRBJ1-4; D is possibly TRBD1 (6 bases). Between the trimmed V and J ends, which lost 0 bases and 13 bases, there was a span of 21 bases. From germline, CDR1 is SGHAT and CDR2 FQNNGV. The CDR3 covers 16 residues. In DNA form, the CDR3 reads TGTGCCAGCAGCTTAGATGAAACAGGGAAGGCTAATCGACTGTTTTTT. It yields the protein CASSLDETGKANRLFF.

V is TRBV30 and J is TRBJ2-3; maybe TRBD2 (7 bases). The V end was cut by 0 bases, the J end by 2 bases, with 9 bases between. The CDR3 is made up of 14 amino acids. The germline V gene encodes CDR1 GTSNPN and CDR2 SVGIG (reference sequence). CDR3 sequence: CAWSVGGATDTQYF. In DNA form, the CDR3 reads TGTGCCTGGAGTGTAGGGGGGGCCACAGATACGCAGTATTTT. Full variable domain (rest looked up from reference TRBV30 and TRBJ2-3): SQTIHQWPATLVQPVGSPLSLECTVEGTSNPNLYWYRQAAGRGLQLLFYSVGIGQISSEVPQNLSASRPQDRQFILSSKKLLLSDSGFYLCAWSVGGATDTQYFGPGTRLTVL.

There are a few counts of this clone. The chain has TRBV5-1 and TRBJ1-6; 8 bases align to TRBD1. The J segment lost 10 bases and the V segment lost 1 base, leaving 13 bases of the junction unmatched. CDR1 SGHRS and CDR2 YFSETQ come from the germline V gene. This CDR3 comprises 17 residues. This CDR3 is CASSLNGGTGGKSPLHF. CDR3 DNA: TGCGCCAGCAGCTTGAACGGGGGAACAGGGGGAAAATCACCCCTCCACTTT.

The sample holds a few counts of this clone. Additional DNA sequences in this sample encode the identical CDR3. This chain joins TRBV7-2 and TRBJ2-1; D gene unclear. The CDR3 sequence is 12 residues long. V lost 1 base to trimming and J lost 9 bases, with 7 bases between them. Germline V CDR1 and CDR2: SGHTA, FQGNSA. The CDR3 here is CASSLVPGEQFF. For the CDR3, the DNA is TGTGCCAGCAGCTTAGTTCCCGGTGAGCAGTTCTTC.

The chain carries TRBV7-2 and TRBJ1-5; perhaps TRBD1 as D (5 bases). Germline loops: CDR1 SGHTA, CDR2 FQGNSA. With 3 bases removed from V and 2 bases from J, the gap between germline ends came to 8 bases. This CDR3 spans 14 amino acids. In DNA form, the CDR3 reads TGTGCCAGCAGCTTTTCGGGGGGCAATCAGCCCCAGCATTTT. Protein: CASSFSGGNQPQHF.

The chain uses TRBV6-4 and TRBJ2-2; D unresolved. CDR1 is MRHNA, CDR2 SNTAGT, per germline. Trimming removed 4 bases at V and 1 base at J, with 7 bases between. The CDR3 has 14 residues. In DNA, the CDR3 is TGTGCCAGCAGTGTAGAGCAGAACACCGGGGAGCTGTTTTTT. It specifies CASSVEQNTGELFF.

The chain has TRBV5-5 and TRBJ2-2; 11 bases fit TRBD2. The V and J ends lost 4 bases and 0 bases, in that order; junction bases with no gene match: 2. The germline V gene encodes CDR1 SGHKS and CDR2 YYEKEE (reference sequence). There are 16 residues in the CDR3. For the CDR3, the DNA is TGTGCCAGCAGCAAGACTAGCGGGGCGAACACCGGGGAGCTGTTTTTT. Amino acids: CASSKTSGANTGELFF.

The chain links TRBV19 to TRBJ1-4, with 7 bases aligning to TRBD1. J lost 0 bases, V lost 6 bases, and 7 bases had no gene match. The germline V gene encodes CDR1 LNHDA and CDR2 SQIVND (reference sequence). The CDR3 extends over 16 amino acids. As DNA, the CDR3 is TGTGCCAGTAGATTTGGGACAGCTTCAACTAATGAAAAACTGTTTTTT. Encoded protein: CASRFGTASTNEKLFF. The variable domain in full, completed from reference TRBV19 and TRBJ1-4, reads DGGITQSPKYLFRKEGQNVTLSCEQNLNHDAMYWYRQDPGQGLRLIYYSQIVNDFQKGDIAEGYSVSREKKESFPLTVTSAQKNPTAFYLCASRFGTASTNEKLFFGSGTQLSVL.

This clone was detected only once. The rearrangement joins TRBV4-1 to TRBJ2-7; a weak D match, TRBD2 (6 bases). The CDR3 totals 15 residues. V shed 4 bases and J shed 2 bases, with 15 bases lying between them. Germline CDR1 and CDR2: MGHRA and YSYEKL. This CDR3 is CASSPVGGSPYEQYF. The CDR3 coding sequence is TGCGCCAGCAGCCCGGTCGGAGGGAGTCCCTACGAGCAGTACTTC.

The genes are TRBV5-1 and TRBJ1-1; D is unclear. This CDR3 spans 13 amino acids. The germline V and J ends were trimmed by 4 bases and 5 bases, with 12 bases remaining between them. From germline, CDR1 is SGHRS and CDR2 YFSETQ. In DNA form, the CDR3 reads TGCGCCAGCAGCAAATCCTCGGGAACTGAAGCTTTCTTT. Translating gives CASSKSSGTEAFF.

This chain connects TRBV5-1 to TRBJ1-2; 7 bases are shared with TRBD1. V lost 2 bases to trimming and J lost 1 base; unmatched junction nucleotides: 5. The germline CDR1 and CDR2 sequences are SGHRS and YFSETQ. The CDR3 covers 15 residues. CDR3: CASSFGQVDNYGYTF. In nucleotides, the CDR3 is TGCGCCAGCAGCTTCGGACAGGTCGATAACTATGGCTACACCTTC.